The rows below give T cell receptor beta chains drawn from one sample of a study of neurological immune-mediated disorders. TCRdb redid the calling of the 5' RACE reads with MiXCR, one entry per CDR3 protein. This table has 72,000 or so distinct CDR3 sequences, 17% appearing once. The source material was PBMCs. All receptors derive from a woman aged 40-49 years in good health. Both conserved end residues are part of each CDR3. A D gene is named only where the DNA matches it firmly. Expanded clones are given a class, and other clones once, few, many or no size at all.

size: many; J: TRBJ2-2; D: TRBD1; V: TRBV5-1; CDR3: CASRNRGNTGELFF; DNA: TGCGCCAGCCGTAACAGGGGAAACACCGGGGAGCTGTTTTTT
size: many; J: TRBJ1-5; D: .; V: TRBV14; CDR3: CASRVNGGWSNQPQHF; DNA: TGTGCCAGTCGGGTTAACGGGGGGTGGTCCAATCAGCCCCAGCATTTT
size: many; J: TRBJ2-1; D: .; V: TRBV5-1; CDR3: CASSLEGRPQFF; DNA: TGCGCCAGCAGCTTGGAGGGCAGACCGCAGTTCTTC
size: many; J: TRBJ2-2; D: .; V: TRBV20-1; CDR3: CSAEKGQKELFF; DNA: TGCAGTGCTGAAAAAGGACAGAAGGAGCTGTTTTTT
size: many; J: TRBJ2-2; D: .; V: TRBV6-2/TRBV6-3; CDR3: CASSEDSSTGELFF; DNA: TGTGCCAGCAGCGAGGACAGTTCAACCGGGGAGCTGTTTTTT
size: few; J: TRBJ2-1; D: .; V: TRBV18; CDR3: CASSPEGVQFF; DNA: TGTGCCAGCTCCCCCGAGGGTGTGCAGTTCTTC
size: .; J: TRBJ2-3; D: .; V: TRBV5-1; CDR3: CASSTGASTDTQYF; DNA: TGCGCCAGCAGCACGGGAGCGAGCACAGATACGCAGTATTTT
size: few; J: TRBJ2-3; D: TRBD2; V: TRBV7-2; CDR3: CASSLDRGGEYF; DNA: TGTGCCAGCAGCCTCGACCGGGGGGGAGAGTATTTT
size: many; J: TRBJ1-2; D: .; V: TRBV12-3/TRBV12-4; CDR3: CASSSIHRYQGNYGYTF; DNA: TGTGCCAGCAGTTCCATTCACAGGTATCAAGGGAACTATGGCTACACCTTC
size: many; J: TRBJ2-7; D: .; V: TRBV5-1; CDR3: CASSLRSRADEQYF; DNA: TGCGCCAGCAGTCTTAGAAGTCGAGCCGACGAGCAGTACTTC
size: .; J: TRBJ2-3; D: .; V: TRBV6-5; CDR3: CASSFVRGYAVF; DNA: TGTGCCAGCAGTTTCGTCCGGGGGTACGCAGTATTT
size: many; J: TRBJ1-2; D: .; V: TRBV4-1; CDR3: CASSQEGEGIGYTF; DNA: TGCGCCAGCAGCCAAGAAGGGGAGGGCATTGGCTACACCTTC
size: many; J: TRBJ2-1; D: .; V: TRBV12-3/TRBV12-4; CDR3: CASSLGPGPYNEQFF; DNA: TGTGCCAGCAGTTTAGGGCCGGGACCCTACAATGAGCAGTTCTTC
size: many; J: TRBJ2-2; D: TRBD2; V: TRBV7-2; CDR3: CASSLDASGGASGELFF; DNA: TGTGCCAGCAGCTTAGATGCTAGCGGGGGGGCCTCCGGGGAGCTGTTTTTT
size: many; J: TRBJ2-3; D: TRBD2; V: TRBV20-1; CDR3: CSAPGGGDTQYF; DNA: TGCAGTGCACCCGGGGGGGGAGATACGCAGTATTTT
size: many; J: TRBJ1-1; D: .; V: TRBV20-1; CDR3: CSAPKTGPGSEAFF; DNA: TGCAGTGCTCCCAAAACAGGGCCAGGGTCTGAAGCTTTCTTT
size: once; J: TRBJ1-2; D: TRBD1; V: TRBV5-1; CDR3: CASSLATGDQGYTF; DNA: TGCGCCAGCAGCTTGGCCACAGGGGATCAGGGCTACACCTTC
size: many; J: TRBJ2-1; D: TRBD1; V: TRBV6-5; CDR3: CASSYTGTAEYNEQFF; DNA: TGTGCCAGCAGTTACACGGGGACAGCGGAATACAATGAGCAGTTCTTC
size: .; J: TRBJ2-5; D: .; V: TRBV5-1; CDR3: CASSLVPALQETQYF; DNA: TGCGCCAGCAGCTTGGTCCCAGCGTTGCAAGAGACCCAGTACTTC
size: many; J: TRBJ2-7; D: .; V: TRBV9; CDR3: CASSADTWPYEQYF; DNA: TGTGCCAGCAGCGCTGACACATGGCCCTACGAGCAGTACTTC
size: many; J: TRBJ1-1; D: .; V: TRBV5-1; CDR3: CASSLSGAMNTEAFF; DNA: TGCGCCAGCAGCTTATCAGGGGCCATGAACACTGAAGCTTTCTTT
size: many; J: TRBJ2-6; D: TRBD2; V: TRBV6-2/TRBV6-3; CDR3: CASSRGGSGGANVLTF; DNA: TGTGCCAGCAGCCGCGGCGGGAGTGGTGGGGCCAACGTCCTGACTTTC
size: many; J: TRBJ1-1; D: .; V: TRBV20-1; CDR3: CSASLRLDTEAFF; DNA: TGCAGTGCTAGCCTCAGGCTAGACACTGAAGCTTTCTTT
size: many; J: TRBJ2-5; D: .; V: TRBV5-5; CDR3: CASSLNPGAQETQYF; DNA: TGTGCCAGCAGCTTGAATCCAGGGGCCCAAGAGACCCAGTACTTC
size: many; J: TRBJ2-2; D: .; V: TRBV4-3; CDR3: CASSQGSGITGELFF; DNA: TGCGCCAGCAGCCAAGGATCGGGGATTACCGGGGAGCTGTTTTTT
size: many; J: TRBJ1-5; D: .; V: TRBV6-5; CDR3: CASSYSTVDQPQHF; DNA: TGTGCCAGCAGTTACTCGACTGTGGATCAGCCCCAGCATTTT
size: .; J: TRBJ1-4; D: .; V: TRBV4-3; CDR3: CASSQDAEEKLFF; DNA: TGCGCCAGCAGCCAAGATGCGGAGGAAAAACTGTTTTTT
size: many; J: TRBJ2-3; D: TRBD2; V: TRBV3-1; CDR3: CASSPSGSTDTQYF; DNA: TGTGCCAGCAGCCCTAGCGGGTCCACAGATACGCAGTATTTT
size: many; J: TRBJ2-5; D: .; V: TRBV2; CDR3: CASSDELKTETQYF; DNA: TGTGCCAGCAGTGATGAATTGAAAACCGAGACCCAGTACTTC
size: .; J: TRBJ2-2; D: TRBD2; V: TRBV27; CDR3: CASSLDSGVHRVTGELFF; DNA: TGTGCCAGCAGTCTTGATAGCGGGGTACATCGCGTCACCGGGGAGCTGTTTTTT
size: many; J: TRBJ1-2; D: .; V: TRBV7-2; CDR3: CASSSSGRDGYTF; DNA: TGTGCCAGCAGCAGTTCGGGACGCGACGGCTACACCTTC
size: many; J: TRBJ1-1; D: .; V: TRBV29-1; CDR3: CSVEVQTTEAFF; DNA: TGCAGCGTTGAGGTACAGACCACTGAAGCTTTCTTT
size: many; J: TRBJ1-1; D: .; V: TRBV5-6; CDR3: CASSLGRVSEAFF; DNA: TGTGCCAGCAGCTTGGGGAGGGTATCTGAAGCTTTCTTT
size: many; J: TRBJ2-2; D: .; V: TRBV12-3/TRBV12-4; CDR3: CASTPGLTTGELFF; DNA: TGTGCCAGCACTCCCGGACTTACGACCGGGGAGCTGTTTTTT
size: many; J: TRBJ1-5; D: .; V: TRBV20-1; CDR3: CSARLRGGRNQPQHF; DNA: TGCAGTGCTAGGCTTAGGGGCGGACGCAATCAGCCCCAGCATTTT
size: many; J: TRBJ2-3; D: .; V: TRBV7-2; CDR3: CASSLVLPALTDTQYF; DNA: TGTGCCAGCAGCTTAGTTCTCCCCGCGCTCACAGATACGCAGTATTTT
size: many; J: TRBJ2-1; D: .; V: TRBV20-1; CDR3: CSAPGAGDEQFF; DNA: TGCAGTGCTCCCGGGGCCGGCGATGAGCAGTTCTTC
size: many; J: TRBJ2-6; D: .; V: TRBV3-1; CDR3: CASSQDEGAGANVLTF; DNA: TGTGCCAGCAGCCAAGACGAGGGGGCTGGGGCCAACGTCCTGACTTTC
size: many; J: TRBJ2-2; D: .; V: TRBV18; CDR3: CASSPLGPGELFF; DNA: TGTGCCAGCTCACCATTGGGACCCGGGGAGCTGTTTTTT
size: .; J: TRBJ1-5; D: .; V: TRBV7-2; CDR3: CASSSGGESDQPQHF; DNA: TGTGCCAGCAGCTCTGGAGGGGAAAGCGATCAGCCCCAGCATTTT
size: many; J: TRBJ1-5; D: TRBD1; V: TRBV7-8; CDR3: CASSSGQGHQPQHF; DNA: TGTGCCAGCAGCTCGGGACAGGGCCACCAGCCCCAGCATTTT
size: .; J: TRBJ2-3; D: .; V: TRBV5-5; CDR3: CASSLARQFADTQYF; DNA: TGTGCCAGCAGCTTGGCCCGGCAGTTTGCAGATACGCAGTATTTT
size: many; J: TRBJ1-1; D: .; V: TRBV5-1; CDR3: CASSPWGGTEAFF; DNA: TGCGCCAGCAGCCCTTGGGGGGGCACTGAAGCTTTCTTT
size: .; J: TRBJ2-5; D: TRBD2; V: TRBV28; CDR3: CASSGTSRQETQYF; DNA: TGTGCCAGCAGTGGGACTAGCCGCCAAGAGACCCAGTACTTC
size: many; J: TRBJ2-1; D: TRBD2; V: TRBV20-1; CDR3: CSASPSGGTYNEQFF; DNA: TGCAGTGCTAGCCCTAGCGGGGGAACTTACAATGAGCAGTTCTTC
size: few; J: TRBJ2-3; D: .; V: TRBV7-3; CDR3: CASSLTGWSTDTQYF; DNA: TGTGCCAGCAGCTTAACGGGGTGGAGCACAGATACGCAGTATTTT
size: many; J: TRBJ1-1; D: .; V: TRBV29-1; CDR3: CSVEESGMGTEAFF; DNA: TGCAGCGTTGAAGAATCGGGGATGGGCACTGAAGCTTTCTTT
size: .; J: TRBJ2-5; D: .; V: TRBV7-2; CDR3: CASSKQGQETQYF; DNA: TGTGCCAGCAGCAAACAAGGACAAGAGACCCAGTACTTC
size: many; J: TRBJ1-3; D: .; V: TRBV7-8; CDR3: CASSSPRYTSGNTIYF; DNA: TGTGCCAGCAGCTCGCCCCGCTATACTAGTGGAAACACCATATATTTT
size: .; J: TRBJ2-5; D: .; V: TRBV7-2; CDR3: CTSSLGLNRETQYF; DNA: TGTACCAGCAGCTTAGGGCTAAATCGGGAGACCCAGTACTTC
size: .; J: TRBJ1-2; D: TRBD1; V: TRBV2; CDR3: CASSAGTAYGYTF; DNA: TGTGCCAGCAGTGCGGGGACAGCCTATGGCTACACCTTC
size: many; J: TRBJ2-1; D: TRBD1; V: TRBV6-5; CDR3: CASSNDRVAYNEQFF; DNA: TGTGCCAGCAGTAACGACAGGGTAGCTTACAATGAGCAGTTCTTC
size: many; J: TRBJ2-7; D: TRBD2; V: TRBV27; CDR3: CASSPPITGTRGREQYF; DNA: TGTGCCAGCAGTCCCCCCATAACCGGGACTAGGGGTCGGGAGCAGTACTTC
size: many; J: TRBJ2-5; D: TRBD1; V: TRBV6-5; CDR3: CASSFQGAEETQYF; DNA: TGTGCCAGCAGTTTCCAGGGGGCCGAGGAGACCCAGTACTTC
size: .; J: TRBJ2-1; D: .; V: TRBV29-1; CDR3: CSVVGGRDADEQFF; DNA: TGCAGCGTTGTTGGAGGTCGAGACGCTGATGAGCAGTTCTTC
size: .; J: TRBJ1-1; D: .; V: TRBV5-1; CDR3: CASSPDRYTEAFF; DNA: TGCGCCAGCAGCCCCGACAGATACACTGAAGCTTTCTTT
size: many; J: TRBJ1-3; D: TRBD1; V: TRBV6-6; CDR3: CASSSQGYRVGNTIYF; DNA: TGTGCCAGCAGTTCACAGGGGTACCGGGTGGGAAACACCATATATTTT
size: .; J: TRBJ2-7; D: .; V: TRBV15; CDR3: CATSQTTVNYEQYF; DNA: TGTGCCACCAGCCAGACCACAGTGAACTACGAGCAGTACTTC
size: .; J: TRBJ2-3; D: .; V: TRBV9; CDR3: CASSVVGTSTDTQYF; DNA: TGTGCCAGCAGCGTAGTGGGTACCAGCACAGATACGCAGTATTTT
size: many; J: TRBJ2-6; D: .; V: TRBV27; CDR3: CASSVTRDPVGANVLTF; DNA: TGTGCCAGCAGTGTAACCCGGGACCCGGTCGGGGCCAACGTCCTGACTTTC